This T cell receptor beta chain was captured in a study of cytomegalovirus exposure and HLA in healthy donors. The CDR3 sequence is 13 residues long. Germline V CDR1 and CDR2: MNHEY, SVGAGI. Trimming left V 7 bases short and J 2 bases short, with 11 bases between. Primers: 60 Vbeta forward and 13 Jbeta reverse. Profiled with immunoSEQ multiplex PCR; TCRdb holds only in-frame clones, not every one. This sample has some 71,000 clones, with 65% to 70% found just once. This clone was recorded at least ten times. The sample was PBMCs. The receptor's source is a man aged 40-49 years in good health and CMV-seropositive. V and J are TRBV6-5 and TRBJ1-1, with D possibly being TRBD1 (6 bases). CDR3 nucleotides: TGTGCCAGCACTCACAGGGAAAACACTGAAGCTTTCTTT. This gives the protein CASTHRENTEAFF.